The sequence of this TCR beta chain was determined in a study of blood T cell repertoires in COVID-19. About the study: The study drew acute and convalescent COVID-19 samples from the United States, Italy and Spain. PBMCs, B-cell-depleted T cells, or T cells provided the cDNA or gDNA that made up the material.

The CDR3 extends over 11 amino acids. The germline V gene encodes CDR1 DFQATT and CDR2 SNEGSKA (reference sequence). V lost 4 bases and J lost 7, with 10 bases in between. In the original workflow: For nucleated cells, counts were estimated from reference gene primer amplification. Sequenced by immunoSEQ multiplex PCR; TCRdb stores in-frame clones only, minus some. The DNA gave D and trimming, while V, J and clone size come from that table. The sample holds 250,000 or so clones, 65% to 85% seen once. This study enrolled people aged about 18 to 100 from 24 US geographic areas. The source of this sequence is a man aged 50 to 60 who had recovered from COVID-19. Material for sequencing was PBMCs or T cells enriched from blood (not recorded which). The chain recombines TRBV20-1 with TRBJ1-2; D possibly corresponds to TRBD1 (6 bases). The CDR3 DNA is TGCAGTGCTACCAGGGGTGGTGGCTACACCTTC. Protein: CSATRGGGYTF.